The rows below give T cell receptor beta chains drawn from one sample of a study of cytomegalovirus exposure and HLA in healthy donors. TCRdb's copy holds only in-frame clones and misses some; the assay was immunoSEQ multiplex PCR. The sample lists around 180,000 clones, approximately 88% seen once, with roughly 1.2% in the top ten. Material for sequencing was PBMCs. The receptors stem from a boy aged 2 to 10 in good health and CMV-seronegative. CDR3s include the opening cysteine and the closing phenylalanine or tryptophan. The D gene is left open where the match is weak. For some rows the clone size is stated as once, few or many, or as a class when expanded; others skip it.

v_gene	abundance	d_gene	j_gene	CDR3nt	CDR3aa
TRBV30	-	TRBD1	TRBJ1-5	TGTGCCTGGAACAGGGGTAGCAATCAGCCCCAGCATTTT	CAWNRGSNQPQHF
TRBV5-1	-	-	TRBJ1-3	TGCGCCAGCAGCTTCGGAGACAGGAACTCTGGAAACACCATATATTTT	CASSFGDRNSGNTIYF
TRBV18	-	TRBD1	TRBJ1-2	TGTGCCAGCTCATTTGCCGCGGGACAGGAAAACTATGGCTACACCTTC	CASSFAAGQENYGYTF
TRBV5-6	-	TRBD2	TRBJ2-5	TGTGCCAGCAGCCACCTCACTAGCGGGAAACCAAGTCAGTACTTC	CASSHLTSGKPSQYF
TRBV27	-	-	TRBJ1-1	TGTGCCAGCAGTTTACAGACAGGTGCCACTGAAGCTTTCTTT	CASSLQTGATEAFF
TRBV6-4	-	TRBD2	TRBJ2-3	TGTGCCAGCAGTGAAGCGGGGGGGACCACAGATACGCAGTATTTT	CASSEAGGTTDTQYF
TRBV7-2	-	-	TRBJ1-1	TGTGCCAGCAGCTTAAGGGAGGGAAACACTGAAGCTTTCTTT	CASSLREGNTEAFF
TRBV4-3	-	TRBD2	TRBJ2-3	TGCGCCAGCAGCCAAGATCGGGCTAGCGGGGCCACAGATACGCAGTATTTT	CASSQDRASGATDTQYF
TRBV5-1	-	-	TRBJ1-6	TGCGCCAGCAGCTTGGGCGGCCGGAATAATTCACCCCTCCACTTT	CASSLGGRNNSPLHF
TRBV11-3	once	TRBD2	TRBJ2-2	TGTGCCAGCAGCCGGACGGACGGACTAGAAGGGCCCGGGGAGCTGTTTTTT	CASSRTDGLEGPGELFF
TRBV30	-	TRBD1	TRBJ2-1	TGTGCCTGGGACCCCGGACAGGGCAATGAGCAGTTCTTC	CAWDPGQGNEQFF
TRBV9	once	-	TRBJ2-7	TGTGCCAGCAGCGCGACAGAAAGGGCGGGAGAGCAGTACTTC	CASSATERAGEQYF
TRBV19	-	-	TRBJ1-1	TGTGCCAGTAGTACAGGGGCCCGTGGTGGTAGCACTGAAGCTTTCTTT	CASSTGARGGSTEAFF
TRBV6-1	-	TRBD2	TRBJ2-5	TGTGCCAGCAGACTGAGCGGGGGGGAGACCCAGTACTTC	CASRLSGGETQYF
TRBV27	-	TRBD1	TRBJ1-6	TGTGCCAGCAGTCTTCTCTTGAGGGGGCGGGGATCACCCCTCCACTTT	CASSLLLRGRGSPLHF
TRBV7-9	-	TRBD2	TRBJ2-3	TGTTCCAGCAGCTTTCTAACTAGCGGGGGTGAGGATACGCAGTATTTT	CSSSFLTSGGEDTQYF
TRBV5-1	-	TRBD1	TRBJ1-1	TGCGCCAGCAGCCGGGACAGGGGGACCACTGAAGCTTTCTTT	CASSRDRGTTEAFF
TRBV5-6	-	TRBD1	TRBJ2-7	TGTGCCAGCAGCCCTGGCTGGGACAGATCGGCCAGCGAGCAGTACTTC	CASSPGWDRSASEQYF
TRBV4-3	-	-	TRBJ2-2	TGCGCCAGCAGCCAAGGAGAAAACACCGGGGAGCTGTTTTTT	CASSQGENTGELFF
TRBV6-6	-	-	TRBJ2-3	TGTGCCAGCAGTTATCCCCCCTTCACAGATACGCAGTATTTT	CASSYPPFTDTQYF
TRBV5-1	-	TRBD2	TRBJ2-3	TGCGCCAGCAGCACCCGCCGCGGGGGTCACACAGATACGCAGTATTTT	CASSTRRGGHTDTQYF
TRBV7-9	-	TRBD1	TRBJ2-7	TGTGCCAGCAGCCGTCCGGGACAGAGCTCCTACGAGCAGTACTTC	CASSRPGQSSYEQYF
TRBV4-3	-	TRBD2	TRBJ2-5	TGCGCCAGCAGCCAATCACCGGGACTAGCGACCCAGTACTTC	CASSQSPGLATQYF
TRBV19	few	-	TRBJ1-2	TGTGCCAGTAGTATAGTGGCAGGGATGGAGGGCTACACCTTC	CASSIVAGMEGYTF
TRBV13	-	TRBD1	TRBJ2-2	TGTGCCAGCAGCTTTAGACAGGGGGCTGGCACCGGGGAGCTGTTTTTT	CASSFRQGAGTGELFF
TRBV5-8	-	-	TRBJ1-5	TGTGCCAGCAGCTTGGCCAGGGGTCAGGCAGCTTCGCCCCAGCATTTT	CASSLARGQAASPQHF
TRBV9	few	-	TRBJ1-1	TGTGCCAGCAGCCCCGTCGGGAGAGGCGCTGAAGCTTTCTTT	CASSPVGRGAEAFF
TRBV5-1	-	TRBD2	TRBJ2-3	TGCGCCAGCAGCTTTTCCCCCCAGAGGTGGGGACTAGCGGGAGGGCCCGACACAGATACGCAGTATTTT	CASSFSPQRWGLAGGPDTDTQYF
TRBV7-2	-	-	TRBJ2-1	TGTGCCAGCACCCTGGGGCCCTTTGAGCAGTTCTTC	CASTLGPFEQFF
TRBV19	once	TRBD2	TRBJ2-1	TGTGCCAGTTCCTTTAGCGGGGGGGGATACAATGAGCAGTTCTTC	CASSFSGGGYNEQFF
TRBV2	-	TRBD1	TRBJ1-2	TGTGCCAGCAGGGGCCGGGACAGGGGGTTCACCTTC	CASRGRDRGFTF
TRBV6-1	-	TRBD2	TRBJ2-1	TGTGCCAGCAGTGACCGGCGGGAGCAAACGTACAATGAGCAGTTCTTC	CASSDRREQTYNEQFF
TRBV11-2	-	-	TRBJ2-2	TGTGCCAGCAGCTTAGTGGCGGCTAGTTACACCGGGGAGCTGTTTTTT	CASSLVAASYTGELFF
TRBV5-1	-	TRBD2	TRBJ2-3	TGCGCCAGCAGCTTGGCTGGACTAGCGGGGATGAATACGCAGTATTTT	CASSLAGLAGMNTQYF
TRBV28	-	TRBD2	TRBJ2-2	TGTGCCAGCAGTCCGGTAGCGGGAGGGCTTTCCGGGGAGCTGTTTTTT	CASSPVAGGLSGELFF
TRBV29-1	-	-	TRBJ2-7	TGCAGCGTTGCGTCCCCAGGGGAAGATTACGAGCAGTACTTC	CSVASPGEDYEQYF
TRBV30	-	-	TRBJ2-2	TGTGCCCAAAAGGGGGCGAACACCGGGGAGCTGTTTTTT	CAQKGANTGELFF
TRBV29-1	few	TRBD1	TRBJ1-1	TGCAGCGTTGGATTGGGACAGTCTAACACTGAAGCTTTCTTT	CSVGLGQSNTEAFF
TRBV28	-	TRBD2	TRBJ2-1	TGTGCCAGCAGTTGGGGGGGTGGGAATGAGCAGTTCTTC	CASSWGGGNEQFF
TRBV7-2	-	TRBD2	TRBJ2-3	TGTGCCAGCAGCTCCGAGCGGGAGGGCGGCACAGATACGCAGTATTTT	CASSSEREGGTDTQYF
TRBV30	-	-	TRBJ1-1	TGTGCCTGGGGACCGGGGGGTGAAGCTTTCTTT	CAWGPGGEAFF
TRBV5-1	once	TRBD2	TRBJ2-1	TGCGCCAGCAGCTCAGGCGGGAGCTATGAGCAGTTCTTC	CASSSGGSYEQFF
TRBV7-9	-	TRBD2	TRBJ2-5	TGTGCCAGCAGCTTAGAACTAGCGGGAGCGGGTGAGACCCAGTACTTC	CASSLELAGAGETQYF
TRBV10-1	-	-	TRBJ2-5	TGCGCCAGCAGTGCGGGAGCCCTCCAAGAGACCCAGTACTTC	CASSAGALQETQYF
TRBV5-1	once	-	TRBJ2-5	TGCGCCAGCAGCCGGACCCGGGGAGAGACCCAGTACTTC	CASSRTRGETQYF
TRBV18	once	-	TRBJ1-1	TGTGCCAGCTCGGGAAACAGGGCCACTGAAGCTTTCTTT	CASSGNRATEAFF